This note documents a single TCR beta chain sequence. This clone was seen only once. Its antigen target is currently unknown. One base away there is no much larger clone; base qualities are not given. The sample belongs to a study of shared clonotypes between healthy human individuals (dated by TCRdb to the early 2020s). For the wider study: The cohort comprised a couple of women and a few men aged 18 to 49 years. For each donor, three plates each were used for CD4 naive and CD4 memory, two plates were used for CD8 naive, and one plate was used for CD8 memory. Blood TCR repertoires of five healthy adults were deeply sequenced to estimate repertoire size and the extent of clonotype sharing between individuals. Different laboratories and diverse techniques were used to prepare libraries and sequence TCR repertoires, to increase sequencing depth and limit assay-specific biases. Between about 0.9 and 8.9 billion PBMCs per donor were obtained by leukapheresis.

Healthy HIV-negative adults with no recently reported acute infections or vaccinations were included as donors. Only Caucasian adults living in Nashville, Tennessee, USA were represented among the donors. Magnetic negative selection was used to enrich CD4+ T cells, after which naive cells were positively selected on CD45RA and the negative fraction became the memory subset. Blood was obtained by leukapheresis, after which PBMCs were separated by Ficoll-Histopaque density gradient centrifugation and cryopreserved in liquid nitrogen vapor phase. Analytical flow cytometry was used to check the purity and quantity of every magnetically sorted T cell population. Genomic DNA was isolated from each sorted fraction and quantified by UV absorbance on a Nanodrop 2000c. The paper's findings and limits, for the study overall: Pairwise subsampling led to the expectation that sequencing depth would affect the degree of clonotype sharing among donors. Larger estimated clonotype richness was generally found for naive subsets than for memory subsets. When several donors were compared, the shared fraction of clonotypes was roughly 4.8% for naive CD4, 3.5% for naive CD8, roughly 2.5% for memory CD4, and 0.3% to 0.5% for memory CD8. Sampling was restricted to blood, and TCR repertoires in tissues likely differ from the TCR repertoires found in blood. Because the study included only a small number of donors, the genetic and exposure-history diversity represented was limited. Clonotypes shared by all four sorted-subset donors showed higher generation probabilities than non-shared clonotypes. Incomplete sequencing was indicated by rarefaction of sorted-subset datasets, despite the large sequencing depth.

The germline V gene (reference sequence) yields GTSNPN for CDR1 and SVGIG for CDR2. Trimming takes 5 bases off V and 4 bases off J; junction bases not matched to a gene: 7. Including the terminal cysteine and phenylalanine, the CDR3 comprises 14 residues. The read is trimmed to its CDR3 DNA, 42 bases read in frame from base 1. Using the deep immunoSEQ assay, TCR CDR3 regions were amplified from genomic DNA by multiplex PCR. Genomic DNA extracted from each cell subset was distributed evenly over all wells of several immunoSEQ 96-well plates, and each plate served as one replicate. For sorted subsets, roughly 200 ng genomic DNA, equal to some 30,000 T cell genomes, was loaded into each replicate PCR. The purified libraries were quantified using a Qubit 3.0 fluorometer, sized with a Bioanalyzer 2100, and then quantified again using the KAPA Library Quantification kit. A separate single-read 150-cycle Illumina NextSeq 550 flow cell was used to sequence each immunoSEQ 96-well plate. The study's own analysis went as follows. Because the immunoSEQ output included only junctional sequences and no quality scores, the filtering could not be the same as the filtering used for full-length reads. To assign V/J genes and CDR3, sequences were annotated against IMGT germline references using PyIR, a Python wrapper for IgBLAST v1.9. Any read was removed if the V/J assignment was weak (E-value above 1e-6), the CDR3 was missing, or the read contained stop codons, out-of-frame junctions, or ambiguous translated residues. V3J clonotypes were defined by identical inferred V gene, J gene, and CDR3 amino acid sequence. The percentage overlap between two repertoires was calculated by dividing the number of shared unique clonotypes by the size of the smaller repertoire. Richness of each repertoire was evaluated using RTK rarefaction, the Chao1 estimator, and Recon v2.1 estimates of unobserved clonotypes. Generation probabilities were computed with OLGA for all TCRbeta clonotypes obtained by the gDNA method from four donors. TCRdb took over this immuneACCESS table, retaining in-frame rearrangements with V and J assigned. Such tables are incomplete; in checked studies, under half of the missing clones stem from an unresolved V gene, and the remainder is unexplained. The V and J calls and clone size were taken over from that table, and D and trimming were inferred from the DNA. The sample table contains fewer than 1.4 million clones; only one count was recorded for 75% to 85% of them. Roughly 0.55% of the sample goes to the ten largest clones.

This receptor was obtained from a young man in good health. Some clones in this sample may be carry-over from other donors' samples. The sequenced sample was memory CD4+ T cells from PBMCs. The sample's cell subset or site label, in plain terms: CD45RA-negative fraction. Recombination connected TRBV30 to TRBJ2-5; the junction holds 10 bases that match TRBD1. The CDR3 region: CAWGGQGTAETQYF. In nucleotides, the sequence is TGTGCCTGGGGGGGACAGGGGACGGCAGAGACCCAGTACTTC.